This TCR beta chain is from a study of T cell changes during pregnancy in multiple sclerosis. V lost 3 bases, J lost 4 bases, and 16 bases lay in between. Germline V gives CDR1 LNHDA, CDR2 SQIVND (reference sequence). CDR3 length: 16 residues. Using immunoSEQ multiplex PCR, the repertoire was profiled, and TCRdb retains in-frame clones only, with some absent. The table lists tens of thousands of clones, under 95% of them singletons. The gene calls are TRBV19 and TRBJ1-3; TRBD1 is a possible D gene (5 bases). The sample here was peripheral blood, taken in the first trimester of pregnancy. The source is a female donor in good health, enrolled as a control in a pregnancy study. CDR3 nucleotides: TGTGCCAGTAGTATTTGGTCGCGGGGGTCCGGAAACACCATATATTTT. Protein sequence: CASSIWSRGSGNTIYF.